The 15 T cell receptor beta chains reported below all come from one sample, sequenced in a study of neoadjuvant nivolumab and ipilimumab in lung cancer. Generated by immunoSEQ multiplex PCR, the TCRdb table keeps only in-frame clones and is missing some. Of some 30,000 clones in the sample, about nine tenths were seen once. This material consisted of peripheral blood, taken after neoadjuvant nivolumab, alone or with ipilimumab, at or shortly before surgery. These receptors originate from an adult with non-small cell lung cancer.

DNA of the CDR3: TGTGCCAGCAGTGGGGACGGCCGCTACAATGAGCAGTTCTTC. Translated, it gives CASSGDGRYNEQFF. The chain links TRBV2 to TRBJ2-1; tentatively, D is TRBD1 or TRBD2 (5 bases each). V was cut by 4 bases and J by 3 bases, with 10 bases left in between. The CDR3 length is 14 residues. From germline, CDR1 is SNHLY and CDR2 FYNNEI.

V is TRBV2 and J is TRBJ2-3; 8 nucleotides agree with TRBD2. The length of the CDR3 is 15 residues. Per germline, CDR1 SNHLY and CDR2 FYNNEI. V gave up 4 bases and J gave up 1 base; unmatched junction bases: 4. CDR3 DNA sequence: TGTGCCAGCAGTGTCGGGGGGGCCCGCACAGATACGCAGTATTTT. Its translation: CASSVGGARTDTQYF.

The rearrangement joins TRBV5-1 to TRBJ1-4, with D possibly matching TRBD1 (5 bases). The CDR3 is 13 amino acids. Germline V gene lookup returns CDR1 SGHRS and CDR2 YFSETQ. Trimming took 0 bases from V and 8 from J, leaving 8 bases between them. This CDR3 reads CASSLEGREKLFF. The DNA of the CDR3 is TGCGCCAGCAGCTTGGAGGGGAGAGAAAAACTGTTTTTT. Full variable domain (missing parts from reference TRBV5-1 and TRBJ1-4): KAGVTQTPRYLIKTRGQQVTLSCSPISGHRSVSWYQQTPGQGLQFLFEYFSETQRNKGNFPGRFSGRQFSNSRSEMNVSTLELGDSALYLCASSLEGREKLFFGSGTQLSVL.

The chain combines TRBV7-2 with TRBJ2-5; D is undetermined. Trimming left V 1 base short and J 6 bases short, with 0 bases between. Germline CDR1 and CDR2: SGHTA and FQGNSA. The CDR3 length is 10 residues. In DNA form, the CDR3 reads TGTGCCAGCAGCTTAGAGACCCAGTACTTC. It encodes CASSLETQYF.

The CDR3 spells CASSLQGDSPYGYTF. CDR3 coding DNA: TGCGCCAGCAGCTTGCAGGGGGACAGCCCCTATGGCTACACCTTC. The chain carries TRBV5-1 and TRBJ1-2; TRBD1 aligns across 7 bases. V trimming: 1 base; J trimming: 4 bases; junction bases outside the gene matches: 7. This CDR3 spans 15 amino acids. Germline V gene sequence: CDR1 SGHRS, CDR2 YFSETQ.

The chain has TRBV7-2 and TRBJ1-5, with D hard to call. Germline CDR1 reads SGHTA; CDR2 reads FQGNSA. The V end was cut by 1 base, the J end by 6 bases, with 13 bases between. This CDR3 has 15 residues. The CDR3 sequence is CASSLVAPFGQPQHF. The CDR3 nucleotides are TGTGCCAGCAGCTTAGTCGCTCCGTTTGGTCAGCCCCAGCATTTT.

The gene calls are TRBV6-6 and TRBJ2-2; 9 bases line up with TRBD2. Germline loops: CDR1 MNHNY, CDR2 SVGAGI (reference sequence). V lost 2 bases and J lost 4; bases outside the gene matches: 5. This CDR3 spans 16 amino acids. Here the CDR3 reads CASSYRGGAGTGELFF. CDR3 DNA: TGTGCCAGCAGTTACCGCGGGGGGGCGGGCACCGGGGAGCTGTTTTTT.

This chain connects TRBV5-4 to TRBJ2-5, with a possible D match to TRBD1 (5 bases). The CDR3 runs to 14 residues. V shed 0 bases and J shed 2 bases, with 8 bases lying between them. Germline CDR1 SGHNT, CDR2 YYREEE (reference sequence). The CDR3 here is CASSLAGMQETQYF. As DNA, the CDR3 is TGTGCCAGCAGCTTGGCAGGGATGCAAGAGACCCAGTACTTC.

This clone showed up just once. The V and J genes are TRBV6-6 and TRBJ1-5; 8 bases line up with TRBD1. The germline gives CDR1 MNHNY, CDR2 SVGAGI (reference sequence). V shed 6 bases and J 3 bases; nucleotides not matched to a gene: 4. This CDR3 spans 14 amino acids. This CDR3 reads CASRRQGNNQPQHF. CDR3 coding DNA: TGTGCCAGCAGGCGACAGGGGAACAATCAGCCCCAGCATTTT.

The chain joins TRBV28 to TRBJ1-6; no reliable D call. This CDR3 is 12 amino acids long. V lost 4 bases and J 10 bases, leaving 8 bases between the germline ends. Germline CDR1 and CDR2: MDHEN and SYDVKM. CDR3 amino acids: CASSWAESPLHF. The CDR3 region has the DNA TGTGCCAGCAGTTGGGCAGAATCACCCCTCCACTTT.

This chain connects TRBV18 to TRBJ2-5; 9 bases match TRBD2. CDR3 length: 17 residues. Per germline, CDR1 KGHSH and CDR2 LQKENI. Losses at the gene ends were 5 bases for V and 4 bases for J; bases not matched to a gene: 14. CDR3 sequence reads: CASSSIRLAGVRETQYF. The CDR3 DNA is TGTGCCAGCTCATCCATCCGTTTAGCGGGGGTGAGAGAGACCCAGTACTTC.

In regard to this clone: Compared with germline, one end of the junction differs, possibly owing to a read error. The V and J genes are TRBV12-5 and TRBJ2-5; 12 bases align to TRBD2. The CDR3 contains 17 residues. Germline V gene lookup returns CDR1 LGHNT and CDR2 FRNRAP. CDR3 coding DNA: TGTGCTAGTGGTTTGGACCCACTAGCGGGAGGACCAGAGGCCCAGTACTTC. The encoded protein is CASGLDPLAGGPEAQYF.

The chain uses TRBV9 and TRBJ2-3, with D tentatively TRBD1 or TRBD2 (6 bases each). Germline V CDR1 and CDR2: SGDLS, YYNGEE. The V and J ends lost 2 bases and 2 bases respectively, with 12 bases between them. CDR3 length: 15 amino acids. Written as DNA, the CDR3 is TGTGCCAGCAGCGTGGGGGGCGGCTACACAGATACGCAGTATTTT. Amino acid sequence: CASSVGGGYTDTQYF.

The rearrangement uses TRBV18 and TRBJ2-3; no clear D. The CDR3 spans 13 residues. Germline V gene sequence: CDR1 KGHSH, CDR2 LQKENI. V was shortened by 3 bases and J by 3 bases, with 7 bases between the two germline ends. CDR3 protein: CASSPFRTDTQYF. The CDR3, as DNA: TGTGCCAGCTCACCCTTCCGGACAGATACGCAGTATTTT.

The genes are TRBV7-2 and TRBJ2-7; no firm D call. The CDR3 has 13 residues. The germline V gene has CDR1 SGHTA and CDR2 FQGNSA. Deletions cut 2 bases from V and 2 bases from J, with 7 bases between. The CDR3 region is CASSLQAPYEQYF. The CDR3 bases are TGTGCCAGCAGCTTACAGGCCCCCTACGAGCAGTACTTC.